The 6 T cell receptor beta chains below were found in one sample sequenced in a study of shared clonotypes between healthy human individuals. Profiled with immunoSEQ multiplex PCR; TCRdb holds only in-frame clones, not every one. The repertoire holds 2 million to 2.5 million clones, with approximately 94% as singletons. The sequenced sample was naive CD4+ T cells sorted from blood. Sample subset: CD45RA+ positively selected. Receptor source: a man between 18 and 35 years old in good health.

As DNA, the CDR3 is TGTGCCAGCAGTCCCCCACCGGGAAACATTCAGTACTTC. This translates into CASSPPPGNIQYF. The chain employs TRBV28 and TRBJ2-4; no clear D gene. The CDR3 runs to 13 residues. Germline values: CDR1 MDHEN, CDR2 SYDVKM. V lost 5 bases, J lost 6 bases, and 11 bases lay in between.

This rearrangement joins TRBV2 to TRBJ2-7; D is perhaps TRBD1 (6 bases). The germline gives CDR1 SNHLY, CDR2 FYNNEI. The V end lost 7 bases, the J end lost 9 bases, and 13 bases lay between the germline ends. The CDR3 totals 11 residues. The DNA of the CDR3 is TGTGCCAGCACGGACAGTTCGACGCAGTACTTC. This codes for CASTDSSTQYF. Looking up the rest from reference TRBV2 and TRBJ2-7 gives the full variable domain: EPEVTQTPSHQVTQMGQEVILRCVPISNHLYFYWYRQILGQKVEFLVSFYNNEISEKSEIFDDQFSVERPDGSNFTLKIRSTKLEDSAMYFCASTDSSTQYFGPGTRLTVT.

This clone was recorded only once. This chain connects TRBV29-1 to TRBJ2-1; D is unclear. V lost 4 bases and J lost 6, with 13 bases in between. This CDR3 region has 13 residues. CDR1 is SQVTM and CDR2 is ANQGSEA in the germline V gene. As DNA, the CDR3 is TGCAGCGTTGCTCTAACCCTCGCCAATGAGCAGTTCTTC. Translated, it gives CSVALTLANEQFF.

The chain couples TRBV2 to TRBJ2-7; D possibly corresponds to TRBD1 (5 bases). The CDR3 loop spans 14 amino acids. The V end was cut by 4 bases, the J end by 2 bases, with 12 bases between. Germline V gives CDR1 SNHLY, CDR2 FYNNEI. The CDR3: CASSVRGHTYEQYF. CDR3 nucleotides: TGTGCCAGCAGTGTTCGAGGACATACCTACGAGCAGTACTTC.

This chain uses TRBV5-1 with TRBJ1-5; no clear D gene. V lost 0 bases to trimming and J lost 6 bases, with 10 bases between them. This CDR3 spans 14 amino acids. Per the germline V gene, CDR1 is SGHRS and CDR2 is YFSETQ. The CDR3 DNA reads as TGCGCCAGCAGCTTGGAAGGGCCCGGTCAGCCCCAGCATTTT. It is translated as CASSLEGPGQPQHF.

V usage is TRBV2 and J usage is TRBJ2-5; possibly TRBD2 for D (6 bases). V lost 5 bases to trimming and J lost 5 bases, with 12 bases between them. Germline loops: CDR1 SNHLY, CDR2 FYNNEI. The CDR3 consists of 13 residues. CDR3 sequence reads: CASSTTRWETQYF. In DNA form, the CDR3 reads TGTGCCAGCAGTACGACTAGATGGGAGACCCAGTACTTC.